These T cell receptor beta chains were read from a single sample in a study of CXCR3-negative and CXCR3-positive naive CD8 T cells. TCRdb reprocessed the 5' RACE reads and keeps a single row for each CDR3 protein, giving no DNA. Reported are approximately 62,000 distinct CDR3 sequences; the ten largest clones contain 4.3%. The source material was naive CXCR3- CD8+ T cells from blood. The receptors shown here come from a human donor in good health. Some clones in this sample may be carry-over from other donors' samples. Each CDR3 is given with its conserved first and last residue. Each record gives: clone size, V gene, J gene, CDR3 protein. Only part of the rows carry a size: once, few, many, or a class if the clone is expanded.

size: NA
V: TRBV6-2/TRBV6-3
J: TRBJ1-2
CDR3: CASSYEPTGTDLYGYTF

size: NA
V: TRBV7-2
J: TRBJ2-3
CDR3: CASSLAGFEAPDTQYF

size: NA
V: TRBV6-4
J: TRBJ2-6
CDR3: CASSEARSGGGISGANVLTF

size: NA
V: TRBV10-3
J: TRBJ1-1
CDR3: CAIIDRNKNEAFF

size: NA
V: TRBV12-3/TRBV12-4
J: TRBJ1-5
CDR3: CASSLRIASAPNQPQHF

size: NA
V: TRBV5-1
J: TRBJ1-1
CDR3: CASSLEGPPGENTEAFF

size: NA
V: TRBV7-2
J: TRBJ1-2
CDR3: CASSLGEEDIYFYGYTF

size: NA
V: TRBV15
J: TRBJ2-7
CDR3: CATSSGYEQYF

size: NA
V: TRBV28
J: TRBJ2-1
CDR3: CASSGEGARVVSYNKQFF

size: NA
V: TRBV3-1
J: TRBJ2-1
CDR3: CASSQDFASGGSGQFF

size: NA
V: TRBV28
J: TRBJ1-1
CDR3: CASSLWASDTPEAFF

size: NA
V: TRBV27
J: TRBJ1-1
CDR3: CASSLGTAGGNTEAFF

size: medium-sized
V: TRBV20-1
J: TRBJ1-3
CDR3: CSARDRGADGNTIYF